These T cell receptor beta chains were read from a single sample in a study of T cell repertoires in cytomegalovirus infection. TCRdb redid the calling of the reads with MiXCR, one entry per CDR3 protein. The repertoire includes approximately 910,000 distinct CDR3 sequences, approximately 31% of them detected once, and roughly 12% sits in the top ten. No antigen has been identified for these receptors. Here the sequenced sample was cultured CD8+ T cells from PBMCs, taken from culture after CMV antigen stimulation. The receptors come from a human donor in good health (CMV status not recorded). Some clones in this sample may be carry-over from other donors' samples. Each CDR3 is given without its conserved first and last residue. The order of the fields is V gene, J gene, CDR3 protein.

>TRBV24-1|TRBJ2-3
ATSALPGTSTDTQY
>TRBV19|TRBJ1-3
ASSGPLPGQGSGNTIY
>TRBV19|TRBJ1-2
ASSIARRRDYGYT
>TRBV19|TRBJ2-1
ASSISAGTYNEQF
>TRBV4-1|TRBJ1-2
ASSQDSVPRDYGYT
>TRBV4-3|TRBJ2-1
ASSQDARGRNYNEQF
>TRBV15|TRBJ2-7
ATSRGESYEQY
>TRBV7-6|TRBJ2-3
ASSLSSFQRGAGDTQY
>TRBV15|TRBJ1-1
ATRQTDMNTEAF
>TRBV27|TRBJ1-1
ASRGGVNTEAF
>TRBV7-3|TRBJ2-2
ASEQGPGTGELF
>TRBV7-8|TRBJ2-3
ASSRIEGLAGGQGDTQY
>TRBV6-1|TRBJ2-4
ASRKTGEEDIQY
>TRBV4-1|TRBJ1-5
ASSPPVGDSNQPQH
>TRBV27|TRBJ1-1
ASRSGRTEAF
>TRBV27|TRBJ2-2
ASNNHRGSTGELF
>TRBV19|TRBJ2-1
ASSIGGWDTYYNEQF
>TRBV7-2|TRBJ2-7
ASSLVPSGGYEQY
>TRBV5-4|TRBJ2-5
ASSLPQGTAGETQY
>TRBV9|TRBJ1-1
ASSVSSLVTEAF
>TRBV7-6|TRBJ2-5
ASSSLAGGPQETQY
>TRBV7-9|TRBJ2-3
ASSAPGSSTDTQY
>TRBV7-2|TRBJ2-7
ASSPAGGAYEQY
>TRBV6-2/TRBV6-3|TRBJ2-5
ASSYPDRGRETQY
>TRBV19|TRBJ2-2
ASSIPGRLNTGELF
>TRBV7-9|TRBJ2-3
ASSLQESGGAWRDTQY
>TRBV15|TRBJ2-5
ATSRDPGERETQY
>TRBV7-6|TRBJ1-2
ASSLDPTNYGYT
>TRBV19|TRBJ1-6
ASSTEFRAYNSPLH
>TRBV6-1|TRBJ1-1
ASSELLGTEAF
>TRBV6-6|TRBJ2-2
ASSSGEPGELF
>TRBV7-2|TRBJ1-5
ASSSGGYCNQPQH
>TRBV12-3/TRBV12-4|TRBJ1-1
ASSFSTPRDANTEAF
>TRBV11-3|TRBJ2-2
ASSPGDGGGRGGELF
>TRBV3-1|TRBJ1-2
ASSPITGDYGYT
>TRBV7-9|TRBJ2-7
ASSLEGAVYEQY
>TRBV11-2|TRBJ2-7
ASSLRMGEQY
>TRBV29-1|TRBJ1-3
SVESETHSGNTIY
>TRBV20-1|TRBJ2-5
SARDLQGLNLGETQY
>TRBV27|TRBJ1-2
ASSFAGGDHYGYT
>TRBV12-3/TRBV12-4|TRBJ1-1
ASSWGFAEAF
>TRBV19|TRBJ1-5
ASSMQTTGLNQPQH
>TRBV4-1|TRBJ1-2
ASSLKRTDGVNYGYT
>TRBV3-1|TRBJ1-1
ASSQDEDAKGF
>TRBV27|TRBJ2-1
ASSLVPAGPYNEQF
>TRBV14|TRBJ2-6
ASSQLLVAGYIPGANVLT
>TRBV6-5|TRBJ2-3
ASSSAGGTTHTQY
>TRBV12-3/TRBV12-4|TRBJ2-4
ASRSPGAGGSLGNIQY
>TRBV4-1|TRBJ2-1
ASSQGGGIIDEQF